This T cell receptor beta chain was found in a study of cytomegalovirus exposure and HLA in healthy donors. Study findings and constraints: In a later analysis, at a false discovery rate of 0.05, approximately 16,000 TCR beta sequences matched HLA alleles. Per published reports, the classifier diagnosed cytomegalovirus status with high specificity and sensitivity.

A few counts support this clone. Its antigen is not known. Primers included in the PCR were 60 Vbeta and 13 Jbeta primers. TCRdb keeps only in-frame clones here, not all; method: immunoSEQ multiplex PCR. The table shows fewer than 100,000 clones, with about 8% occurring only once. The CDR3 totals 15 residues. The germline CDR1 and CDR2 sequences are SGHRS and YFSETQ. Trimming took 4 bases from V and 1 from J, leaving 14 bases between them. The sample was PBMCs. The rearrangement joins TRBV5-1 to TRBJ1-1, with D possibly being TRBD1 (6 bases). This TCR came from a man aged 45-65 years in good health and CMV-seronegative. CDR3 in DNA: TGCGCCAGCAGCCCTCAACAGGGATGGAACACTGAAGCTTTCTTT. Translating gives CASSPQQGWNTEAFF.